The rows below give T cell receptor beta chains drawn from one sample of a study of T cells in Graves' hyperthyroidism and ophthalmopathy. Each CDR3 protein gets one entry after TCRdb re-called the multiplex PCR reads with MiXCR. The table lists around 440,000 distinct CDR3 sequences, roughly 14% of them singletons. Sequencing input: blood. All receptors come from a woman between 18 and 29 years old with Graves' hyperthyroidism. CDR3s include the opening cysteine and the closing phenylalanine or tryptophan. Fields, in order: V gene, J gene, clone size, D gene, CDR3 DNA, CDR3 protein. A D gene is named only where the DNA matches it firmly. Expanded clones get a size class; other rows say once, few or many, or leave the size out.

TRBV27	TRBJ1-1	many	TRBD1	TGTGCCAGCAGTGACCGACAGGGTTTGAACACTGAAGCTTTCTTT	CASSDRQGLNTEAFF
TRBV13	TRBJ2-5	many	.	TGTGCCAGCAGCTTAAACCTCGGACTTGAACAAGAGACCCAGTACTTC	CASSLNLGLEQETQYF
TRBV6-1	TRBJ2-5	many	TRBD1	TGTGCCAGCAGTGAAAGTTCCTGGACGCGTGGGACAGCCCAAGAGACCCAGTACTTC	CASSESSWTRGTAQETQYF
TRBV27	TRBJ2-1	many	.	TGTGCCAGCAGTTTATCCGGGATCTACAATGAGCAGTTCTTC	CASSLSGIYNEQFF
TRBV5-1	TRBJ2-7	many	.	TGCGCCAGCAGCGTTTCTAGGACGGCCTACGAGCAGTACTTC	CASSVSRTAYEQYF
TRBV12-3/TRBV12-4	TRBJ2-1	many	TRBD2	TGTGCCAGCAGTTTAGCTCCCCAGCGGGACCACAATGAGCAGTTCTTC	CASSLAPQRDHNEQFF
TRBV9	TRBJ2-2	.	TRBD2	TGTGCCAGCAGCGTATTAGCGGGGGGCCTGTTGTCCGGGGAGCTGTTTTTT	CASSVLAGGLLSGELFF
TRBV12-3/TRBV12-4	TRBJ2-1	many	.	TGTGCCAGCAACCTCCCGGATGGCAATGAGCAGTTCTTC	CASNLPDGNEQFF
TRBV29-1	TRBJ2-3	few	.	TGCAGCGTTGATCCTCAAAGCACAGATACGCAGTATTTT	CSVDPQSTDTQYF
TRBV7-9	TRBJ2-5	.	.	TGTGCCAGCAGCTTCGGCGGCAGGGGAGGAGAGACCCAGTACTTC	CASSFGGRGGETQYF
TRBV20-1	TRBJ1-1	many	TRBD1	TGCAGTGCCCGAAAATGGGTGGGACAGGGGAGCGGGCCTGAAGCTTTCTTT	CSARKWVGQGSGPEAFF